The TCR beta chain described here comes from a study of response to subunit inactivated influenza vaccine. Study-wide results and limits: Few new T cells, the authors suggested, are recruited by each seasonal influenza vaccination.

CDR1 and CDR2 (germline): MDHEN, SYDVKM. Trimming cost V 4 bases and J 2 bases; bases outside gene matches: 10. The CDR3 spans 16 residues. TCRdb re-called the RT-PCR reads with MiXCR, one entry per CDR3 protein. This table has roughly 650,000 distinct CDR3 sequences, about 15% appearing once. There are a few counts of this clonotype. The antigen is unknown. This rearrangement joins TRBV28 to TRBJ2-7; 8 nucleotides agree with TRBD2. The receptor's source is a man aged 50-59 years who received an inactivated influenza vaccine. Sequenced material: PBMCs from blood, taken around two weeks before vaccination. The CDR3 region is CASSYSIAGRTYEQYF. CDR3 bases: TGTGCCAGCAGTTACTCGATAGCGGGGCGTACCTACGAGCAGTACTTC.